The 15 T cell receptor beta chains presented below share a single source sample, sequenced in a study of CD8+ T cells in alopecia areata. cDNA reverse transcribed from extracted RNA served as the sequencing template. Using immunoSEQ multiplex PCR, the repertoire was profiled, and TCRdb retains in-frame clones only, with some absent. The sample has a few hundred thousand clones; 67% are singletons. Sequences were derived from CD4+ T cells sorted from blood, sampled at week 0. These receptors all come from a human donor with alopecia areata.

This chain connects TRBV5-6 to TRBJ1-1; the D gene is possibly TRBD1 (6 bases). From germline, CDR1 is SGHDT and CDR2 YYEEEE. This CDR3 spans 14 amino acids. V lost 3 bases, J lost 6 bases, and 15 bases lay in between. The CDR3 sequence: CASSSRGALAEAFF. The DNA of the CDR3 is TGTGCCAGCAGCTCCAGGGGCGCGCTCGCTGAAGCTTTCTTT.

The genes are TRBV29-1 and TRBJ2-5; TRBD2 matches at 8 bases. Germline CDR1 and CDR2: SQVTM and ANQGSEA. J gave up 0 bases and V 5 bases, and 5 bases lay outside the gene matches. This CDR3 is built from 14 residues. Written as DNA, the CDR3 is TGCAGCGTTCGTAGCGGGACACACCAAGAGACCCAGTACTTC. Residues: CSVRSGTHQETQYF. The whole variable domain, filled in from reference TRBV29-1 and TRBJ2-5, reads SAVISQKPSRDICQRGTSLTIQCQVDSQVTMMFWYRQQPGQSLTLIATANQGSEATYESGFVIDKFPISRPNLTFSTLTVSNMSPEDSSIYLCSVRSGTHQETQYFGPGTRLLVL.

The genes are TRBV29-1 and TRBJ2-1, with D perhaps being TRBD1 or TRBD2 (6 bases each). The V and J ends lost 7 bases and 7 bases respectively, with 11 bases between them. This CDR3 spans 11 amino acids. Germline CDR1 SQVTM, CDR2 ANQGSEA. The CDR3 coding sequence is TGCAGCGCCCGAGGGGGGAATGAGCAGTTCTTC. Its translation: CSARGGNEQFF.

This clone showed up just a few times. The rearrangement uses TRBV7-2 and TRBJ1-5, with a possible D match to TRBD1 (6 bases). This CDR3 contains 15 residues. V lost 2 bases and J 7 bases, leaving 15 bases between the germline ends. Germline V gene lookup returns CDR1 SGHTA and CDR2 FQGNSA. The CDR3 DNA follows: TGTGCCAGCAGCTTAATGGTCGCAGGGGAACAGCCCCAGCATTTT. Residues: CASSLMVAGEQPQHF.

This clone is a singleton in its sample. This chain connects TRBV27 to TRBJ1-6; perhaps TRBD1 as D (5 bases). This CDR3 spans 13 amino acids. Germline V CDR1 and CDR2: MNHEY, SMNVEV (reference sequence). The V end lost 8 bases, the J end lost 7 bases, and 12 bases lay between the germline ends. The CDR3 loop is CASAWQGNSPLHF. CDR3 coding DNA: TGTGCCAGCGCATGGCAGGGCAATTCACCCCTCCACTTT.

The chain carries TRBV11-2 and TRBJ2-3; 10 bases agree with TRBD1. The germline CDR1 and CDR2 sequences are SGHAT and FQNNGV. The CDR3 spans 15 residues. The V gene end was trimmed by 3 bases and the J gene end by 4 bases; junction bases not matched to a gene: 4. CDR3 amino acids: CASSLTTGGPDTQYF. The CDR3 region has the DNA TGTGCCAGCAGCTTGACGACAGGGGGCCCAGATACGCAGTATTTT.

In regard to this clone: Other DNA sequences within the sample encode an identical CDR3. The chain links TRBV5-1 to TRBJ2-7, with TRBD1 matching 7 bases. CDR1 and CDR2 from the germline V gene are SGHRS and YFSETQ. The length of the CDR3 is 13 residues. V lost 2 bases and J lost 2; bases outside the gene matches: 1. CDR3 coding DNA: TGCGCCAGCAGCTTTCAGGGGGCCTACGAGCAGTACTTC. Translated: CASSFQGAYEQYF.

J is TRBJ1-2 and V is TRBV29-1, with D tentatively TRBD1 (5 bases). The CDR3 length is 12 residues. V lost 6 bases, J lost 4 bases, and 12 bases lay in between. Germline CDR1 reads SQVTM; CDR2 reads ANQGSEA. CDR3 residues: CSVGVSIYGYTF. The CDR3 DNA is TGCAGCGTGGGGGTCTCAATCTATGGCTACACCTTC.

The chain joins TRBV10-3 to TRBJ2-5; 7 nucleotides match TRBD1. Germline CDR1 and CDR2: ENHRY and SYGVKD. The V segment lost 4 bases and the J segment 3 bases; nucleotides outside the gene matches: 8. There are 15 residues in the CDR3. The CDR3 region has the DNA TGTGCCATCAGTGTGACCGGGACAGAAGAAGAGACCCAGTACTTC. Encoded protein: CAISVTGTEEETQYF.

The rearrangement uses TRBV18 and TRBJ2-7; D may match TRBD1 or TRBD2 (5 bases each). The length of the CDR3 is 15 residues. Trimming removed 4 bases at V and 5 bases at J, with 18 bases between. Per the germline V gene, CDR1 is KGHSH and CDR2 is LQKENI. CDR3 sequence reads: CASSLSGTQGHEQYF. Written as DNA, the CDR3 is TGTGCCAGCTCACTATCCGGGACCCAGGGTCACGAGCAGTACTTC.

This chain connects TRBV18 to TRBJ2-3, with D unclear. The germline V and J ends were trimmed by 3 bases and 5 bases, with 15 bases remaining between them. Germline V gene data show CDR1 as KGHSH and CDR2 as LQKENI. The CDR3 runs 15 residues. As DNA, the CDR3 is TGTGCCAGCTCACCCGGGCTCTCCCCGGGAGATACGCAGTATTTT. Its translation is CASSPGLSPGDTQYF. The entire variable domain, with the rest obtained from reference TRBV18 and TRBJ2-3, is as follows: NAGVMQNPRHLVRRRGQEARLRCSPMKGHSHVYWYRQLPEEGLKFMVYLQKENIIDESGMPKERFSAEFPKEGPSILRIQQVVRGDSAAYFCASSPGLSPGDTQYFGPGTRLTVL.

Notes on this clone: The same CDR3 also results from other DNA sequences found in this sample. The chain has TRBV7-2 and TRBJ1-5; D is ambiguous. This CDR3 has 13 amino acids. CDR1 and CDR2 from the germline V gene are SGHTA and FQGNSA. V lost 0 bases and J lost 1, with 1 base in between. The CDR3: CASSLASNQPQHF. The CDR3 region has the DNA TGTGCCAGCAGCTTAGCAAGCAATCAGCCCCAGCATTTT.

The gene calls are TRBV27 and TRBJ1-5; D is possibly TRBD1 (5 bases). Germline V lookup: CDR1 MNHEY, CDR2 SMNVEV (reference sequence). V lost 5 bases to trimming and J lost 9 bases, with 20 bases between them. The CDR3 contains 15 residues. The CDR3 coding sequence is TGTGCCAGCAGTCCCGCCGGGTCCGGGGGTGCGCCCCAGCATTTT. Amino acid sequence: CASSPAGSGGAPQHF.

The chain has TRBV5-6 and TRBJ2-5; weak D call: TRBD1 (5 bases). The germline gives CDR1 SGHDT, CDR2 YYEEEE. With 2 bases removed from V and 1 base from J, the gap between germline ends came to 12 bases. The CDR3 spans 15 residues. CDR3 in amino acids: CASSLPGLGQETQYF. DNA of the CDR3: TGTGCCAGCAGCTTACCAGGGTTAGGCCAAGAGACCCAGTACTTC.

This clone turned up a few times. This chain links TRBV27 with TRBJ2-2, with 7 nucleotides matching TRBD2. CDR3 size: 17 residues. J was trimmed by 6 bases and V by 5 bases; bases with no gene match: 15. Germline V CDR1 and CDR2: MNHEY, SMNVEV (reference sequence). The CDR3 protein is CASSPTKAGYFAGELFF. DNA of the CDR3: TGTGCCAGCAGTCCGACTAAAGCGGGGTACTTCGCCGGGGAGCTGTTTTTT.